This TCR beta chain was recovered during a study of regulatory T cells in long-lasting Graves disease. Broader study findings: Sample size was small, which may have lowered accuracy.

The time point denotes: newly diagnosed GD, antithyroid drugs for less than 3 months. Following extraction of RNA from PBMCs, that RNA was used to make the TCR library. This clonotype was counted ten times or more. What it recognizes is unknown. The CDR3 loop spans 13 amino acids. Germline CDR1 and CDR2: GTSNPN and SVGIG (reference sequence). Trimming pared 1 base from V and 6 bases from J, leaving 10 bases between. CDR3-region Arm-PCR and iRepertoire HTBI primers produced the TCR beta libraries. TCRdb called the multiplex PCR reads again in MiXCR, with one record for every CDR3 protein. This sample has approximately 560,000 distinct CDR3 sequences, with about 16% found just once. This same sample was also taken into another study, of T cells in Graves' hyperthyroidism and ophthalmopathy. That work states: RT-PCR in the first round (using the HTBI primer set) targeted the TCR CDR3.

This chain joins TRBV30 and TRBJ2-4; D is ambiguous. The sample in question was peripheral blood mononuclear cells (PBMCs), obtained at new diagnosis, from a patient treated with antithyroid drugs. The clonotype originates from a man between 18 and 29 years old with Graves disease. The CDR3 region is CAWSEGNLNIQYF. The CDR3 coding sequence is TGTGCCTGGAGTGAAGGAAATCTAAACATTCAGTACTTC.